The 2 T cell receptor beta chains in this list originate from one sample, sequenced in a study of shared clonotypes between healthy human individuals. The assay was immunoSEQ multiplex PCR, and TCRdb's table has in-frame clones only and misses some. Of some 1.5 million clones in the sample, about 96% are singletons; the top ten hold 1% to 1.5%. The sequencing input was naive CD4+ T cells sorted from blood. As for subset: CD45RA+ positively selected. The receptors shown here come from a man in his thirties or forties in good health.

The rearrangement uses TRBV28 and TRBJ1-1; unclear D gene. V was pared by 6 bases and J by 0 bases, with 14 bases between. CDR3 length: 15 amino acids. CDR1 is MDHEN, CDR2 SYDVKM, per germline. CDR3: CASSAITLMNTEAFF. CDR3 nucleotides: TGTGCCAGCAGCGCGATTACCCTGATGAACACTGAAGCTTTCTTT.

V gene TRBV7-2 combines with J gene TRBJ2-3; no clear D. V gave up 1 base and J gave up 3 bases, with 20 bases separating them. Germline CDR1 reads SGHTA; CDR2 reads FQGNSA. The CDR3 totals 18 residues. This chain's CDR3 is CASSLVFGRTRLTDTQYF. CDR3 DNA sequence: TGTGCCAGCAGCTTAGTTTTTGGGCGTACGAGATTAACAGATACGCAGTATTTT. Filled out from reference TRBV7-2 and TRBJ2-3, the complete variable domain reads GAGVSQSPSNKVTEKGKDVELRCDPISGHTALYWYRQSLGQGLEFLIYFQGNSAPDKSGLPSDRFSAERTGGSVSTLTIQRTQQEDSAVYLCASSLVFGRTRLTDTQYFGPGTRLTVL.